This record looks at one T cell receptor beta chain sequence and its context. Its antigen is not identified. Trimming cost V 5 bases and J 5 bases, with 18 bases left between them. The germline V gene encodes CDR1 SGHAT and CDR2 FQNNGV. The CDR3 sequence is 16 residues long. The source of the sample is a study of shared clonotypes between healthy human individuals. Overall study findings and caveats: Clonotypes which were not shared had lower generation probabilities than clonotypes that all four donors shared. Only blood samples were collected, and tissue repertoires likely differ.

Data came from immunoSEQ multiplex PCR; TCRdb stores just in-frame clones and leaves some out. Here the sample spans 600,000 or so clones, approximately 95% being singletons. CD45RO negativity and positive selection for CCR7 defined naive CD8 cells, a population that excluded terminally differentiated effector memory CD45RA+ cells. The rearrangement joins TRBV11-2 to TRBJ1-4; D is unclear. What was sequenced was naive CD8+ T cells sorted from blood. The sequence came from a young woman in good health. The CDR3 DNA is TGTGCCAGCAGCCGGAGTGGGGAACAGCGGAATGAAAAACTGTTTTTT. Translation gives CASSRSGEQRNEKLFF.